These T cell receptor beta chains were read from a single sample in a study of blood T cell repertoires in COVID-19. Libraries were prepared by immunoSEQ multiplex PCR; TCRdb keeps only in-frame clonotypes and omits some of them. Of around 80,000 clones listed, over 80% were seen once; the top ten hold more than 10%. Sequenced: peripheral blood. These receptors all stem from a man aged 50 to 60 with COVID-19, enrolled during active disease. Each CDR3 is given with its conserved first and last residue. D genes are given only for firm matches. Only some rows state a clone size, as once, few, many or a class for expanded clones.

d_gene	abundance	v_gene	j_gene	CDR3aa	CDR3nt
NA	NA	TRBV28	TRBJ1-5	CASSLPPPVGQPQHF	TGTGCCAGCAGTTTACCACCGCCCGTCGGTCAGCCCCAGCATTTT
TRBD2	NA	TRBV28	TRBJ2-1	CATYGTTNNEQFF	TGTGCCACATACGGGACTACCAACAATGAGCAGTTCTTC
NA	NA	TRBV18	TRBJ1-4	CASSRSVAEKLFF	TGTGCCAGCTCGCGATCCGTAGCGGAAAAACTGTTTTTT
TRBD2	NA	TRBV24-1	TRBJ2-5	CATSDSGLAGGKTQYF	TGTGCCACCAGTGACTCGGGACTAGCGGGAGGGAAGACCCAGTACTTC
NA	NA	TRBV6-1	TRBJ1-2	CASSESRGINYGYTF	TGTGCCAGCAGTGAAAGTCGGGGAATCAACTATGGCTACACCTTC
NA	NA	TRBV28	TRBJ1-4	CASRKEGAANEKLFF	TGTGCCAGCAGAAAGGAAGGGGCGGCTAATGAAAAACTGTTTTTT
TRBD1	NA	TRBV27	TRBJ1-1	CASSPSLFMGQGAMNTEAFF	TGTGCCAGCAGCCCCAGCTTATTTATGGGACAGGGGGCTATGAACACTGAAGCTTTCTTT
NA	NA	TRBV29-1	TRBJ2-5	CSVSKGAGGQETQYF	TGCAGCGTTTCGAAAGGGGCAGGGGGGCAAGAGACCCAGTACTTC
TRBD2	once	TRBV28	TRBJ2-2	CASIRTSGRKGYTGELFF	TGTGCCAGCATTAGGACTAGCGGGAGGAAAGGTTACACCGGGGAGCTGTTTTTT
NA	NA	TRBV5-5	TRBJ1-1	CASSLDGVNTEAFF	TGTGCCAGCAGCTTGGACGGGGTGAACACTGAAGCTTTCTTT
NA	NA	TRBV13	TRBJ2-5	CASSLLREETQYF	TGTGCCAGCAGCTTACTGCGTGAAGAGACCCAGTACTTC
TRBD1	NA	TRBV28	TRBJ2-7	CASSSGQGAYEQYF	TGTGCCAGCAGTTCCGGACAGGGCGCCTACGAGCAGTACTTC
NA	NA	TRBV19	TRBJ1-1	CATLGLDAEAFF	TGTGCCACCTTGGGCCTCGACGCTGAAGCTTTCTTT
NA	NA	TRBV4-1	TRBJ2-7	CASSQFGLAGYEQYF	TGCGCCAGCAGCCAATTCGGACTTGCGGGCTACGAGCAGTACTTC
NA	NA	TRBV2	TRBJ2-7	CASSEAHFSAYEQYF	TGTGCCAGCAGTGAAGCGCACTTTTCCGCCTACGAGCAGTACTTC
NA	NA	TRBV2	TRBJ2-3	CASSEPIRGGGTDTQYF	TGTGCCAGCAGTGAACCCATTAGGGGGGGCGGCACAGATACGCAGTATTTT
TRBD1	NA	TRBV9	TRBJ1-6	CASSEGQGILTSPLHF	TGTGCCAGCAGCGAGGGACAGGGTATTCTTACATCACCCCTCCACTTT
NA	NA	TRBV4-1	TRBJ2-5	CASSQEGPRVETQYF	TGCGCCAGCAGCCAAGAAGGGCCGCGGGTAGAGACCCAGTACTTC
NA	NA	TRBV15	TRBJ2-5	CATSRGGVGETQYF	TGTGCCACCAGCAGAGGCGGGGTTGGAGAGACCCAGTACTTC
NA	once	TRBV30	TRBJ2-7	CAWRWPGTQSSYEQYF	TGTGCCTGGAGATGGCCCGGGACTCAGAGCTCCTACGAGCAGTACTTC
TRBD2	NA	TRBV9	TRBJ2-3	CASSPRTRSPDTQYF	TGTGCCAGCAGCCCCCGGACTAGGTCACCAGATACGCAGTATTTT
NA	NA	TRBV2	TRBJ2-7	CASTPDSYEQYF	TGTGCCAGCACCCCGGACAGTTACGAGCAGTACTTC
NA	NA	TRBV19	TRBJ1-3	CASSMRGTGNTIYF	TGTGCCAGTAGTATGCGCGGGACTGGAAACACCATATATTTT
NA	NA	TRBV14	TRBJ1-2	CASSQRKTYGYTF	TGTGCCAGCAGCCAGAGGAAGACTTATGGCTACACCTTC
NA	NA	TRBV28	TRBJ1-1	CASSPLLNTEAFF	TGTGCCAGCAGTCCACTTTTGAACACTGAAGCTTTCTTT
NA	NA	TRBV5-5	TRBJ1-5	CASSPGVVSNQPQHF	TGTGCCAGCAGTCCAGGTGTGGTTAGCAATCAGCCCCAGCATTTT
NA	NA	TRBV28	TRBJ2-3	CASSFRGQTQYF	TGTGCCAGCAGTTTCAGAGGCCAGACGCAGTATTTT
TRBD1	NA	TRBV28	TRBJ1-4	CASSSYRQGGTNEKLFF	TGTGCCAGCAGTTCCTATAGACAGGGTGGAACTAATGAAAAACTGTTTTTT
NA	few	TRBV15	TRBJ1-5	CATSGAESNQPQHF	TGTGCCACCTCGGGAGCGGAGAGCAATCAGCCCCAGCATTTT
TRBD1	NA	TRBV3-1/TRBV3-2	TRBJ1-1	CASSQGTGPTEAFF	TGTGCCAGCAGCCAAGGGACAGGGCCTACTGAAGCTTTCTTT
TRBD2	NA	TRBV9	TRBJ2-3	CASSVEAGETDTQYF	TGTGCCAGCAGCGTAGAAGCGGGAGAAACAGATACGCAGTATTTT
NA	NA	TRBV19	TRBJ1-1	CASSIPQVGYYTEAFF	TGTGCCAGTAGTATCCCACAGGTGGGGTATTACACTGAAGCTTTCTTT
NA	NA	TRBV19	TRBJ1-5	CASSPAGGYSNQPQHF	TGTGCCAGTAGTCCTGCGGGAGGCTATAGCAATCAGCCCCAGCATTTT
NA	NA	TRBV15	TRBJ2-3	CATSRRTADTQYF	TGTGCCACCAGCAGACGTACCGCGGATACGCAGTATTTT
NA	NA	TRBV28	TRBJ2-7	CASSLEVISSYEQYF	TGTGCCAGCAGTTTGGAGGTGATCAGCTCCTACGAGCAGTACTTC
NA	few	TRBV18	TRBJ2-5	CASSGGGNQETQYF	TGTGCCAGCTCAGGGGGAGGTAACCAAGAGACCCAGTACTTC
TRBD2	NA	TRBV15	TRBJ2-1	CATSARPGTSGEIFIDEQFF	TGTGCCACCAGCGCGAGACCCGGGACTAGCGGGGAGATATTCATCGATGAGCAGTTCTTC
NA	few	TRBV6-5	TRBJ2-2	CASSHRGGELFF	TGTGCCAGCAGTCACCGGGGCGGGGAGCTGTTTTTT
TRBD2	NA	TRBV7-2	TRBJ2-2	CASSLGREPGELFF	TGTGCCAGCAGCTTAGGGCGGGAGCCCGGGGAGCTGTTTTTT
NA	NA	TRBV3-1/TRBV3-2	TRBJ2-4	CASSLSTVGKNIQYF	TGTGCCAGCAGCCTTTCGACAGTTGGCAAAAACATTCAGTACTTC
NA	NA	TRBV27	TRBJ2-3	CASSLLGARSDTQYF	TGTGCCAGCAGTTTATTGGGGGCGCGATCAGATACGCAGTATTTT
NA	NA	TRBV29-1	TRBJ2-6	CSVERDSPSGANVLTF	TGCAGCGTTGAGAGGGACTCACCCTCTGGGGCCAACGTCCTGACTTTC